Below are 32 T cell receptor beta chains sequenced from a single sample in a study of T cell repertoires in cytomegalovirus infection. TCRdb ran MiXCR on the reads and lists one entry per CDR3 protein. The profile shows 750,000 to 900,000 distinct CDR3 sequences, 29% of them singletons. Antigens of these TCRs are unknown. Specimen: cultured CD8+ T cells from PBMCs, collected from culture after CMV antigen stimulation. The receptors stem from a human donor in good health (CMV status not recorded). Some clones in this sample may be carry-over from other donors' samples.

In DNA form, the CDR3 reads TGTGCCAGCAGCGAATTCACAGGGGCTGGCTATGGCTACACCTTC. It yields the protein CASSEFTGAGYGYTF. The chain links TRBV9 to TRBJ1-2; 7 bases are shared with TRBD1. Germline V gives CDR1 SGDLS, CDR2 YYNGEE. The junction had 9 bases not matched to a gene; V was cut back by 3 bases and J by 4 bases. This CDR3 comprises 15 residues.

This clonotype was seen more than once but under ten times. The CDR3: CASSLQPSEKLFF. As DNA, the CDR3 is TGTGCCAGCAGTTTACAACCCTCGGAAAAACTGTTTTTT. The chain carries TRBV7-6 and TRBJ1-4; D is ambiguous. V was trimmed by 6 bases and J by 8 bases, leaving 13 bases between them. The CDR3 runs 13 residues. Germline V gives CDR1 SGHVS, CDR2 FNYEAQ.

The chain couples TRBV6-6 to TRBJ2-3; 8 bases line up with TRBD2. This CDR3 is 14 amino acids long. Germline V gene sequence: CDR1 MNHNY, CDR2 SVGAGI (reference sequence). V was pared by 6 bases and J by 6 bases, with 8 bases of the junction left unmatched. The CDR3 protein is CASSPQRGTDTQYF. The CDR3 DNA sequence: TGTGCCAGCAGCCCCCAGCGGGGGACCGATACGCAGTATTTT.

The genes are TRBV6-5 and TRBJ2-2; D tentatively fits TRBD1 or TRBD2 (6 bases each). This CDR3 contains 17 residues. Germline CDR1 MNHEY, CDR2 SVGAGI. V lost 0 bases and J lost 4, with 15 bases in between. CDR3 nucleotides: TGTGCCAGCAGTTACTCCCGAGGGGGGCCCGGCACCGGGGAGCTGTTTTTT. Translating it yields CASSYSRGGPGTGELFF.

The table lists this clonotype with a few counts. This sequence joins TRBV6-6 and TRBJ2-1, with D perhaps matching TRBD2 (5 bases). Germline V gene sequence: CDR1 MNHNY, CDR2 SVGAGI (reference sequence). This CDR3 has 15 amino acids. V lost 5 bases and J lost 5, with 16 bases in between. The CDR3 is CASSPFRGAHNEQFF. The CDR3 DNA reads TGTGCCAGCAGTCCCTTCCGGGGAGCCCACAATGAGCAGTTCTTC.

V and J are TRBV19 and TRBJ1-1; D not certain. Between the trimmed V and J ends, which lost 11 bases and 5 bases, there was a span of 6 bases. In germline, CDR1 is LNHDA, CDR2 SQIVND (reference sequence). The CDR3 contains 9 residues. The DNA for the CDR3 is TGTGCCGTCCAAACTGAAGCTTTCTTT. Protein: CAVQTEAFF.

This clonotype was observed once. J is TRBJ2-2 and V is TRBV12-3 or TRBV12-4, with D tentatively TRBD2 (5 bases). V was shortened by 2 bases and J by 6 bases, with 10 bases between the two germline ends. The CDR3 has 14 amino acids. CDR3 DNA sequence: TGTGCCAGCAGTTTACAGGAGGATCCCGGGGAGCTGTTTTTT. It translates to CASSLQEDPGELFF.

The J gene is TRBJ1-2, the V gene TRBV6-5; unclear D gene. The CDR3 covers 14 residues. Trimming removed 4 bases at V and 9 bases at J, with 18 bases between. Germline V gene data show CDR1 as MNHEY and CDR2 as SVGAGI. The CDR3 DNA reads TGTGCCAGCAGTTTCCCCGGTAACCCCGAGCGCTACACCTTC. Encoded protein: CASSFPGNPERYTF.

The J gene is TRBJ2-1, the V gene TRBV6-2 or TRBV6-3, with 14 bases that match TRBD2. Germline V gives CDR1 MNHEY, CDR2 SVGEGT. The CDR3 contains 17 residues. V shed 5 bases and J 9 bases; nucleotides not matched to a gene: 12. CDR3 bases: TGTGCCAGCAGTAAAGACGGGACTAGCGGGGGCCGGGGTGAGCAGTTCTTC. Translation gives CASSKDGTSGGRGEQFF.

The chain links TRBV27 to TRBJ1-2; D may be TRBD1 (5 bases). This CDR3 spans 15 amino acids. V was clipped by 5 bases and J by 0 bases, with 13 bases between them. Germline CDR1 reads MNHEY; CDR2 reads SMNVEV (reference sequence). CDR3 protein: CASSALQETNYGYTF. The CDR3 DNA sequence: TGTGCCAGCAGTGCCCTACAGGAGACTAACTATGGCTACACCTTC.

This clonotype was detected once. CDR3 sequence reads: CASRTRTWASTDTQYF. CDR3 DNA sequence: TGTGCCAGCAGGACTCGCACGTGGGCTAGCACAGATACGCAGTATTTT. The V and J genes are TRBV6-6 and TRBJ2-3; no definite D call. The CDR3 runs to 16 residues. Germline assignment: CDR1 MNHNY and CDR2 SVGAGI (reference sequence). Trimming took off 6 bases at V and 0 bases at J, with 16 bases between the two ends.

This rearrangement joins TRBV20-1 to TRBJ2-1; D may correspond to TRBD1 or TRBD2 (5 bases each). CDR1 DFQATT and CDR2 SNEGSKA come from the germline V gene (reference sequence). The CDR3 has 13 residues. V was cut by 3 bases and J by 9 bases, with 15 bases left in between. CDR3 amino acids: CSASLVRGVEQFF. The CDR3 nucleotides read TGCAGTGCTAGTCTGGTGAGGGGAGTTGAGCAGTTCTTC.

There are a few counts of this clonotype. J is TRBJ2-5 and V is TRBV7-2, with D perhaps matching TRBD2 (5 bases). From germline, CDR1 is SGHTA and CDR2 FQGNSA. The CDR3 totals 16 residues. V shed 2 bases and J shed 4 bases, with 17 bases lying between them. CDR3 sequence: CASSLRGSRDRETQYF. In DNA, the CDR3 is TGTGCCAGCAGCTTACGGGGTAGTAGGGATAGAGAGACCCAGTACTTC.

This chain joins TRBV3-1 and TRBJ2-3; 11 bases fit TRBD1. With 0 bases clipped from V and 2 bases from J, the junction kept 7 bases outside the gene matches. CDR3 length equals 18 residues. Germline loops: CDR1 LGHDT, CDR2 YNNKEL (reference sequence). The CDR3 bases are TGTGCCAGCAGCCAAGAGGGACAGGGGGAGTTCGTCACAGATACGCAGTATTTT. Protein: CASSQEGQGEFVTDTQYF.

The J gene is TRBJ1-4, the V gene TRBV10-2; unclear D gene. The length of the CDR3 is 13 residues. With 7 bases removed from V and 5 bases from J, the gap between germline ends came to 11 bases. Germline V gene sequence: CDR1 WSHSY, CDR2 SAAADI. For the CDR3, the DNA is TGCGCCAGCACTAATCACTCGAATGAAAAACTGTTTTTT. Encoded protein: CASTNHSNEKLFF.

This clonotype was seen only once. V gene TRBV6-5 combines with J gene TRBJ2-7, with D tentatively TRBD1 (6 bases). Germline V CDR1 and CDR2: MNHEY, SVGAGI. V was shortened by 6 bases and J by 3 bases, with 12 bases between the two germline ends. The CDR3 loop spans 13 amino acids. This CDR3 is CASRQGRLYEQYF. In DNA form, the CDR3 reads TGTGCCAGCAGACAGGGAAGACTCTACGAGCAGTACTTC.

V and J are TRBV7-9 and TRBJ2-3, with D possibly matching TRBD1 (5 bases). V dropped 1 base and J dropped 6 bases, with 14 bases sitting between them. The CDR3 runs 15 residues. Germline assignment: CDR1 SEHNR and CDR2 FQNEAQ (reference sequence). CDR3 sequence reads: CASSLVSQDLDTQYF. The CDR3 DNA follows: TGTGCCAGCAGCTTAGTATCACAGGACCTGGATACGCAGTATTTT.

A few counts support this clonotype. CDR3 protein: CASGFQSHLGELFF. CDR3 nucleotides: TGTGCTAGTGGCTTCCAGAGCCATCTCGGGGAGCTGTTTTTT. The V and J genes are TRBV12-5 and TRBJ2-2; D unclear. The CDR3 contains 14 residues. V shed 6 bases and J shed 7 bases, with 15 bases lying between them. CDR1 is LGHNT, CDR2 FRNRAP, per germline.

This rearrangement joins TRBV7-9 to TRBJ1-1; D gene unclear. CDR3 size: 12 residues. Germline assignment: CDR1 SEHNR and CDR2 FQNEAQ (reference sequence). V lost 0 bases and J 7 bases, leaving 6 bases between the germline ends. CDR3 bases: TGTGCCAGCAGCTTAGCCACAGTTGAAGCTTTCTTT. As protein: CASSLATVEAFF.

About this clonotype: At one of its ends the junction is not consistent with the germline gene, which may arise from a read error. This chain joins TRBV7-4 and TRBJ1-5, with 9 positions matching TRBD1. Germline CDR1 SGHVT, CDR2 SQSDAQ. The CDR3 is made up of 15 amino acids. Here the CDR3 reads CASSLGTGISQPQHF. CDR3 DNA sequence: TGTGCCAGCAGCTTGGGGACAGGGATCAGTCAGCCACAGCATTTT.

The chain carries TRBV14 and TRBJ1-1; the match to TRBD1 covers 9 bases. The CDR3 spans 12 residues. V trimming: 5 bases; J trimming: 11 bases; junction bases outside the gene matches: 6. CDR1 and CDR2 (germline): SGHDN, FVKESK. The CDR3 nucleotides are TGTGCCAGCAGCTTACAGGGGGCGATTGCTTTCTTT. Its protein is CASSLQGAIAFF.

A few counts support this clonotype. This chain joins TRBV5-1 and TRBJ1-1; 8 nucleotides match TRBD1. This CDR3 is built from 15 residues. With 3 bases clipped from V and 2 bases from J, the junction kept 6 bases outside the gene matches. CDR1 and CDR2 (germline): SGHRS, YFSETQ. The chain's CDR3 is CASSWGTGVNTEAFF. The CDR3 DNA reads TGCGCCAGCAGCTGGGGGACAGGAGTAAACACTGAAGCTTTCTTT.

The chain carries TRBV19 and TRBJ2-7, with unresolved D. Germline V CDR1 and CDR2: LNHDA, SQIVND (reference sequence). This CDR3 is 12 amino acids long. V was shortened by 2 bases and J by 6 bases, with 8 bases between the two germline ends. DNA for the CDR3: TGTGCCAGTAGTATAATGGGGTCCGAGCAGTACTTC. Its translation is CASSIMGSEQYF.

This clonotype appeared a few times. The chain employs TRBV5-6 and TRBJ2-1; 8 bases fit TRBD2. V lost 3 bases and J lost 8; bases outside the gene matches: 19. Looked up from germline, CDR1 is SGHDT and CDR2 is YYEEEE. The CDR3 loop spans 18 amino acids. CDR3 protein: CASSYGLKGAGGGDEQFF. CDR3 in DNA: TGTGCCAGCAGCTACGGATTGAAAGGGGCGGGGGGCGGAGATGAGCAGTTCTTC.

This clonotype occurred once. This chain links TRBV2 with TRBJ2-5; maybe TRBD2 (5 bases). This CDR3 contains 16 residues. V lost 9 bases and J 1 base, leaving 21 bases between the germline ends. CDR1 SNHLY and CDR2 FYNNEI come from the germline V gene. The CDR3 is CARNGVGPDLQETQYF. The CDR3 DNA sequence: TGTGCCAGAAACGGGGTAGGACCCGATCTCCAAGAGACCCAGTACTTC. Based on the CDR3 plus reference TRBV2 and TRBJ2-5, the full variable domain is EPEVTQTPSHQVTQMGQEVILRCVPISNHLYFYWYRQILGQKVEFLVSFYNNEISEKSEIFDDQFSVERPDGSNFTLKIRSTKLEDSAMYFCARNGVGPDLQETQYFGPGTRLLVL.

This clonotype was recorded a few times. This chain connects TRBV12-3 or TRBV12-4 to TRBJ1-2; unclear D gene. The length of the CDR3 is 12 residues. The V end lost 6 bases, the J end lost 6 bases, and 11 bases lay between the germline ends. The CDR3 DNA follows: TGTGCCAGCAGGGCGGCAGCTCATGGCTACACCTTC. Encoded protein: CASRAAAHGYTF.

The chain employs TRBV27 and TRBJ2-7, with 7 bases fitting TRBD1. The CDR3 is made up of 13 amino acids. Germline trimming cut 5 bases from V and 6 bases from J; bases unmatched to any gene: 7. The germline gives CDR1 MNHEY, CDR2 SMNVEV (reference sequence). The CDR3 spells CASSTHRGLEQYV. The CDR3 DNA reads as TGTGCCAGCAGTACTCACAGGGGTCTCGAGCAGTACGTC.

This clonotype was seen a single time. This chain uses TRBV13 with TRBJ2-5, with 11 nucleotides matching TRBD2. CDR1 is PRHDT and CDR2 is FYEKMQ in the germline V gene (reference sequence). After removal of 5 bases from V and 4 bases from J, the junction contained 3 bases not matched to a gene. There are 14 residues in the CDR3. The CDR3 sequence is CASSHGTSGETQYF. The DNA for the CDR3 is TGTGCCAGCAGCCACGGGACTAGCGGAGAGACCCAGTACTTC.

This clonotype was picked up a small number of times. CDR3 in amino acids: CASSSPTAGGEKLFF. The CDR3 DNA follows: TGTGCCAGCAGCTCCCCGACAGCAGGGGGTGAAAAACTGTTTTTT. The chain combines TRBV7-9 with TRBJ1-4, with TRBD1 identical over 7 bases. Germline CDR1 reads SEHNR; CDR2 reads FQNEAQ (reference sequence). This CDR3 is built from 15 residues. V shed 4 bases, J shed 7 bases, and the junction held 9 bases outside the gene matches.

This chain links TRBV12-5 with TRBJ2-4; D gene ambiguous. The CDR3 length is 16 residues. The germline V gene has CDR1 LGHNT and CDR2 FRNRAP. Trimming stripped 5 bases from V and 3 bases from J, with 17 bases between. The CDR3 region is CASGTSEGRGKNIQYF. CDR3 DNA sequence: TGTGCTAGTGGTACCTCCGAAGGACGAGGCAAAAACATTCAGTACTTC.

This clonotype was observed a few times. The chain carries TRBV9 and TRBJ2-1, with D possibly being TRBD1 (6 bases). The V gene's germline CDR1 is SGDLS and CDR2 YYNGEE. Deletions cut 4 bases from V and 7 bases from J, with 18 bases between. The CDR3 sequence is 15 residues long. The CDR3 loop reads CASSPTGTPGNEQFF. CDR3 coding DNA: TGTGCCAGCAGCCCTACAGGGACACCGGGGAATGAGCAGTTCTTC.

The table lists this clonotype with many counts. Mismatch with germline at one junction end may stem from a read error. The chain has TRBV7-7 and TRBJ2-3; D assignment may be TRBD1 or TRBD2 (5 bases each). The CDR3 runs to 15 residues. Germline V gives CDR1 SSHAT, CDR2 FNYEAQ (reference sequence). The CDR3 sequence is CASSFRGRSTDTQYF. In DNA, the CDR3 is TGTGCTAGCAGCTTCCGGGGCCGAAGCACAGATACGCAGTATTTT.